What follows are 26 T cell receptor beta chains derived from one specimen sequenced in a study of PD-1 blockade in classical Hodgkin lymphoma (TCRdb year 2020). The time point label here, explained by the study, means: cycle 1 day 1 (C1D1), immediately before nivolumab initiation. All trial patients had relapsed after autologous stem cell transplantation, with cohorts A, B and C differing in prior brentuximab vedotin exposure. To prepare the library, the immunoSEQ multiplex PCR assay was applied. The table was pulled from immuneACCESS by TCRdb, which kept in-frame rearrangements only. Such tables lose some clones; where checked, under half of the loss comes from unresolved V genes, and the rest has no known cause. Counted in this sample were 4,200 or so clones; around 80% of them appeared once. Under 40% of the sample lies in the top ten. The specimen was peripheral blood mononuclear cells (PBMCs), collected at baseline. The receptors stem from a human donor with classical Hodgkin lymphoma.

This chain uses TRBV28 with TRBJ1-1; D unclear. Germline V gives CDR1 MDHEN, CDR2 SYDVKM. The length of the CDR3 is 16 residues. Trimming stripped 1 base from V and 0 bases from J, with 12 bases between. This CDR3 reads CASSLLGQKVNTEAFF. The CDR3 nucleotides read TGTGCCAGCAGTTTATTAGGCCAGAAGGTGAACACTGAAGCTTTCTTT.

The chain combines TRBV28 with TRBJ1-2; weak D call: TRBD1 (6 bases). The CDR3 is 14 residues long. Germline V CDR1 and CDR2: MDHEN, SYDVKM. Trimming took 5 bases from V and 7 from J, leaving 17 bases between them. CDR3 in amino acids: CASSTKQGHGGYTF. In DNA form, the CDR3 reads TGTGCCAGCAGTACAAAACAGGGACATGGTGGCTACACCTTC.

The chain links TRBV19 to TRBJ1-2; TRBD1 matches 7 bases. Germline V gives CDR1 LNHDA, CDR2 SQIVND (reference sequence). Unmatched junction bases numbered 5, after V lost 1 base and J lost 3 bases. This CDR3 spans 15 amino acids. CDR3 bases: TGTGCCAGTAGTATAGCAATAACAGGGGACTATGGCTACACCTTC. This encodes CASSIAITGDYGYTF. The full variable domain, its missing parts supplied by reference TRBV19 and TRBJ1-2, is DGGITQSPKYLFRKEGQNVTLSCEQNLNHDAMYWYRQDPGQGLRLIYYSQIVNDFQKGDIAEGYSVSREKKESFPLTVTSAQKNPTAFYLCASSIAITGDYGYTFGSGTRLTVV.

CDR3 loop: CASSWGSPGYEQYF. CDR3 coding DNA: TGTGCCAGCAGCTGGGGGAGCCCCGGATACGAGCAGTACTTC. The chain joins TRBV7-8 to TRBJ2-5; D is perhaps TRBD1 or TRBD2 (5 bases each). The J call may be faulty, since TRBJ2-7 better matches the DNA end. The CDR3 totals 14 residues. The germline V gene has CDR1 SGHVS and CDR2 FQNEAQ.

The V and J genes are TRBV13 and TRBJ2-5; possible D gene TRBD1, 5 bases. With 0 bases removed from V and 2 bases from J, the gap between germline ends came to 7 bases. From germline, CDR1 is PRHDT and CDR2 FYEKMQ (reference sequence). This CDR3 comprises 14 residues. CDR3 bases: TGTGCCAGCAGCTTAGGGGCAGGGCAAGAGACCCAGTACTTC. It is translated as CASSLGAGQETQYF.

The chain is built from TRBV2 and TRBJ2-1, with D possibly matching TRBD2 (6 bases). CDR3 length equals 15 residues. Germline values: CDR1 SNHLY, CDR2 FYNNEI. The V end lost 4 bases, the J end lost 3 bases, and 13 bases lay between the germline ends. CDR3 sequence (DNA): TGTGCCAGCAGTGTCGGGACTGACATCTACAATGAGCAGTTCTTC. Residues: CASSVGTDIYNEQFF.

V usage is TRBV5-4 and J usage is TRBJ2-7; D unresolved. Germline CDR1 reads SGHNT; CDR2 reads YYREEE (reference sequence). The length of the CDR3 is 14 residues. V lost 2 bases to trimming and J lost 2 bases, with 11 bases between them. CDR3 in DNA: TGTGCCAGCAGCTTCGACCGGGCAGCCTACGAGCAGTACTTC. Translated, it gives CASSFDRAAYEQYF. The complete variable domain, with remaining parts taken from reference TRBV5-4 and TRBJ2-7, reads ETGVTQSPTHLIKTRGQQVTLRCSSQSGHNTVSWYQQALGQGPQFIFQYYREEENGRGNFPPRFSGLQFPNYSSELNVNALELDDSALYLCASSFDRAAYEQYFGPGTRLTVT.

The table lists this clone with a few counts. The chain is built from TRBV10-3 and TRBJ1-5; tentative D call: TRBD1 (6 bases). The CDR3 has 14 amino acids. The V and J ends lost 6 bases and 6 bases respectively, with 15 bases between them. Germline V gene sequence: CDR1 ENHRY, CDR2 SYGVKD. CDR3 sequence: CAISETGRGQPQHF. DNA of the CDR3: TGTGCCATCAGCGAGACAGGTCGGGGTCAGCCCCAGCATTTT.

The chain has TRBV5-1 and TRBJ2-1; 7 bases agree with TRBD1. Trimming took 2 bases from V and 5 from J; bases not matched to a gene: 7. The CDR3 length is 15 residues. Germline CDR1 reads SGHRS; CDR2 reads YFSETQ. The chain's CDR3 is CASSFRQGGDNEQFF. The CDR3 region has the DNA TGCGCCAGCAGCTTCCGACAGGGTGGGGACAATGAGCAGTTCTTC.

V usage is TRBV29-1 and J usage is TRBJ1-1, with a tentative D call TRBD1 (6 bases). Germline-derived CDR1 and CDR2 are SQVTM and ANQGSEA. The CDR3 has 16 amino acids. The V and J ends lost 4 bases and 1 base respectively, with 19 bases between them. The DNA for the CDR3 is TGCAGCGTTGCCCAAACGGCCGGGACAAGGAACACTGAAGCTTTCTTT. Its protein product is CSVAQTAGTRNTEAFF. The full variable domain, with the rest looked up from reference TRBV29-1 and TRBJ1-1, is SAVISQKPSRDICQRGTSLTIQCQVDSQVTMMFWYRQQPGQSLTLIATANQGSEATYESGFVIDKFPISRPNLTFSTLTVSNMSPEDSSIYLCSVAQTAGTRNTEAFFGQGTRLTVV.

This clone was observed a single time. V usage is TRBV19 and J usage is TRBJ2-7, with TRBD2 matching over 9 bases. The germline V gene encodes CDR1 LNHDA and CDR2 SQIVND (reference sequence). CDR3 length: 15 amino acids. V lost 4 bases to trimming and J lost 3 bases; unmatched junction nucleotides: 7. The CDR3 reads CASSTSLAGLYEQYF. CDR3 sequence (DNA): TGTGCCAGTAGTACTTCACTAGCGGGCCTCTACGAGCAGTACTTC.

This rearrangement joins TRBV25-1 to TRBJ1-6; D is uncertain. The CDR3 runs 13 residues. Germline V gene sequence: CDR1 MGHDK, CDR2 SYGVNS. V lost 8 bases to trimming and J lost 10 bases, with 15 bases between them. The CDR3 here is CASGRGSGSPLHF. In DNA, the CDR3 is TGTGCCAGCGGGAGAGGGAGTGGCTCACCCCTCCACTTT. Full variable domain (outside the CDR3, taken from reference TRBV25-1 and TRBJ1-6): EADIYQTPRYLVIGTGKKITLECSQTMGHDKMYWYQQDPGMELHLIHYSYGVNSTEKGDLSSESTVSRIRTEHFPLTLESARPSHTSQYLCASGRGSGSPLHFGNGTRLTVT.

A single count supports this clone. The gene calls are TRBV6-1 and TRBJ2-1; D assignment may be TRBD1 or TRBD2 (5 bases each). CDR1 MNHNS and CDR2 SASEGT come from the germline V gene. CDR3 length equals 15 residues. The V gene lost 4 bases and the J gene lost 0 bases, with 10 bases spanning the gap. Here the CDR3 reads CASSVEGSSYNEQFF. CDR3 coding DNA: TGTGCCAGCAGTGTAGAGGGGTCCTCCTACAATGAGCAGTTCTTC.

The chain uses TRBV4-2 and TRBJ2-5; D possibly corresponds to TRBD2 (5 bases). The CDR3 has 13 amino acids. V was shortened by 1 base and J by 8 bases, with 11 bases between the two germline ends. Germline V gene sequence: CDR1 LGHNA, CDR2 YNFKEQ. The CDR3 spells CASSQVVGRTQYF. The CDR3 DNA sequence: TGTGCCAGCAGCCAAGTTGTAGGGAGAACCCAGTACTTC.

The sample holds one count of this clone. Since a far larger clone is one base different, this is likely a read error. CDR3 DNA: TGTGCCAGCAGCCACATGACTAGCAGCACAGATACGCAGTATTTT. Its translation: CASSHMTSSTDTQYF. The chain joins TRBV4-2 to TRBJ2-3; 7 nucleotides line up with TRBD2. Losses at the gene ends were 3 bases for V and 0 bases for J; bases not matched to a gene: 3. The CDR3 length is 15 residues. Germline CDR1 and CDR2: LGHNA and YNFKEQ.

This clone showed up just a few times. The chain employs TRBV27 and TRBJ1-1; maybe TRBD1 (6 bases). This CDR3 contains 14 residues. Germline loops: CDR1 MNHEY, CDR2 SMNVEV (reference sequence). Trimming took off 6 bases at V and 8 bases at J, with 19 bases between the two ends. As DNA, the CDR3 is TGTGCCAGCAGCCCTAATTTCAGACAGGTAGAAGCTTTCTTT. As protein: CASSPNFRQVEAFF.

V and J are TRBV2 and TRBJ2-2, with no clear D. Germline CDR1 and CDR2: SNHLY and FYNNEI. Deletions cut 1 base from V and 6 bases from J, with 12 bases between. The CDR3 loop spans 15 amino acids. Here the CDR3 DNA reads TGTGCCAGCAGTGAAGAAAGTTTGGGCCCCGGGGAGCTGTTTTTT. Its translation: CASSEESLGPGELFF.

This clone was picked up one time. This chain uses TRBV11-3 with TRBJ2-1, with 7 bases identical to TRBD1. Germline assignment: CDR1 SGHNT and CDR2 YENEEA. J gave up 16 bases and V 0 bases, and 9 bases lay outside the gene matches. The CDR3 has 13 residues. CDR3 bases: TGTGCCAGCAGCTTAGATCGGACAGGTCCTCCTTTCTTC. Its translation: CASSLDRTGPPFF. Full variable domain (remainder filled in from reference TRBV11-3 and TRBJ2-1): EAGVVQSPRYKIIEKKQPVAFWCNPISGHNTLYWYLQNLGQGPELLIRYENEEAVDDSQLPKDRFSAERLKGVDSTLKIQPAELGDSAVYLCASSLDRTGPPFFGPGTRLTVL.

The chain has TRBV5-1 and TRBJ1-1; tentative D call: TRBD1 (5 bases). This CDR3 is 15 amino acids long. V shed 8 bases and J shed 0 bases, with 17 bases lying between them. Germline assignment: CDR1 SGHRS and CDR2 YFSETQ. The chain's CDR3 is CASGRLRGVNTEAFF. As DNA, the CDR3 is TGCGCCAGTGGGAGGCTGAGAGGGGTGAACACTGAAGCTTTCTTT. The variable domain in full, completed from reference TRBV5-1 and TRBJ1-1, reads KAGVTQTPRYLIKTRGQQVTLSCSPISGHRSVSWYQQTPGQGLQFLFEYFSETQRNKGNFPGRFSGRQFSNSRSEMNVSTLELGDSALYLCASGRLRGVNTEAFFGQGTRLTVV.

The gene calls are TRBV28 and TRBJ1-4, with 7 bases that match TRBD1. Losses at the gene ends were 5 bases for V and 8 bases for J; bases not matched to a gene: 8. The length of the CDR3 is 14 residues. Per the germline V gene, CDR1 is MDHEN and CDR2 is SYDVKM. The CDR3 DNA reads TGTGCCAGCAGTCAGACAGGGTCTTCAGAAAAACTGTTTTTT. Translation: CASSQTGSSEKLFF.

V and J are TRBV6-1 and TRBJ1-5; 7 nucleotides match TRBD1. The CDR3 length is 15 residues. Germline loops: CDR1 MNHNS, CDR2 SASEGT. V lost 3 bases to trimming and J lost 7 bases; unmatched junction nucleotides: 9. The CDR3 DNA is TGTGCCAGCAGTGACTACAGGGGTCGGGAACAGCCCCAGCATTTT. Protein product: CASSDYRGREQPQHF.

This chain joins TRBV29-1 and TRBJ2-7, with a weak D call TRBD1 (5 bases). The CDR3 runs 14 residues. Germline values: CDR1 SQVTM, CDR2 ANQGSEA. The V gene lost 7 bases and the J gene lost 2 bases, with 18 bases spanning the gap. CDR3 DNA sequence: TGCAGCGCATTCGACAGTGGTGTTACCTACGAGCAGTACTTC. This encodes CSAFDSGVTYEQYF.

This sequence joins TRBV9 and TRBJ2-5; 7 nucleotides agree with TRBD2. The V segment lost 0 bases and the J segment 5 bases; nucleotides outside the gene matches: 10. The germline V gene encodes CDR1 SGDLS and CDR2 YYNGEE. The CDR3 consists of 16 residues. CDR3 protein: CASSVGWGGSGETQYF. The CDR3 DNA sequence: TGTGCCAGCAGCGTAGGTTGGGGAGGGAGTGGGGAGACCCAGTACTTC.

This clone was observed a few times. V and J are TRBV4-3 and TRBJ1-2; TRBD1 is a possible D gene (6 bases). The CDR3 contains 17 residues. With 0 bases removed from V and 8 bases from J, the gap between germline ends came to 22 bases. The germline V gene encodes CDR1 LGHNA and CDR2 YSLEER. The CDR3 reads CASSQDQGSGGVKGYTF. The CDR3 DNA sequence: TGCGCCAGCAGCCAAGATCAGGGGTCCGGGGGCGTGAAGGGCTACACCTTC.

CDR3 region: CASSIDVSVNTEAFF. CDR3 in DNA: TGTGCCAGTAGTATAGACGTCTCCGTAAACACTGAAGCTTTCTTT. This chain connects TRBV19 to TRBJ1-1; D ambiguous. The CDR3 is made up of 15 amino acids. The V end was cut by 0 bases, the J end by 2 bases, with 10 bases between. Germline V lookup: CDR1 LNHDA, CDR2 SQIVND (reference sequence).

The chain carries TRBV27 and TRBJ1-1, with D unresolved. This CDR3 is 16 amino acids long. Germline CDR1 is MNHEY and CDR2 is SMNVEV (reference sequence). Trimming cost V 2 bases and J 0 bases, with 13 bases left between them. The CDR3 DNA sequence: TGTGCCAGCAGTTTAGGGAGCCGACTAATGAACACTGAAGCTTTCTTT. Translation: CASSLGSRLMNTEAFF.